One T cell receptor (beta chain) is described in this entry. Antigen unknown. The CDR3 totals 17 residues. Trimming took 5 bases from V and 2 from J, leaving 19 bases between them. Germline V gene data show CDR1 as LNHDA and CDR2 as SQIVND (reference sequence). Assay: immunoSEQ multiplex PCR; the TCRdb copy retains only in-frame clones and omits some. Among about 64,000 clones listed, 80% to 90% were seen once. This sample is part of a study of OX40 agonist ivuxolimab in advanced cancers. Overall study context: Cancers in dose escalation were hepatocellular, melanoma, renal cell and head and neck.

Study-level findings and limits: Among the lowest peripheral clonal expansion occurred in 0.1-3.0 mg/kg partial responders.

The sample here was CD4+ or CD8+ T cells sorted from blood, taken in a trial of the OX40 agonist ivuxolimab. The receptor's source is an adult with an advanced solid tumor such as melanoma, head and neck, liver or kidney cancer. The V and J genes are TRBV19 and TRBJ2-1; no definite D call. CDR3 amino acids: CASSPKQQGIPYNEQFF. DNA of the CDR3: TGTGCCAGTAGTCCGAAGCAACAAGGCATCCCCTACAATGAGCAGTTCTTC.